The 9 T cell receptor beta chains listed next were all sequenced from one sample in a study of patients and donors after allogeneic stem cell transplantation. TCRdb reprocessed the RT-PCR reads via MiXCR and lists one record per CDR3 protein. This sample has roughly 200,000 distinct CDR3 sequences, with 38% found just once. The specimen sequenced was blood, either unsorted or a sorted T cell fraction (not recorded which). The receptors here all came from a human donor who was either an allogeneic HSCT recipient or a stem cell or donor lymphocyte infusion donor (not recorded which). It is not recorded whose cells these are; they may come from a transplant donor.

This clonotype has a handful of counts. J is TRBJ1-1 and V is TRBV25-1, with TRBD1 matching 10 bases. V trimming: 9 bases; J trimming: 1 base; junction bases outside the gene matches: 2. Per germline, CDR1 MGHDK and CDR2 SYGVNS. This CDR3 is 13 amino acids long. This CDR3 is CARGTGENTEAFF. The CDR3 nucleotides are TGTGCCAGGGGGACAGGGGAGAACACTGAAGCTTTCTTT.

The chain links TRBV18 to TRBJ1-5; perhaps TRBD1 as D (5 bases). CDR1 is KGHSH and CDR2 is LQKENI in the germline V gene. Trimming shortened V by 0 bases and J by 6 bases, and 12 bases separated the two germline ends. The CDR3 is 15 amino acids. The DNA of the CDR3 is TGTGCCAGCTCACCACCGGGACTTGGAGGTCAGCCCCAGCATTTT. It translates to CASSPPGLGGQPQHF.

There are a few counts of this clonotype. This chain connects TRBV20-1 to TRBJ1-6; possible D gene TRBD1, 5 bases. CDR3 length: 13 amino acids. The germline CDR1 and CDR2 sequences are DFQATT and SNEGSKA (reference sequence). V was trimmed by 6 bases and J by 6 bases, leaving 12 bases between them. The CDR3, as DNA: TGCAGTGCCCACGCAGGGCCTAATTCACCCCTCCACTTT. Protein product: CSAHAGPNSPLHF.

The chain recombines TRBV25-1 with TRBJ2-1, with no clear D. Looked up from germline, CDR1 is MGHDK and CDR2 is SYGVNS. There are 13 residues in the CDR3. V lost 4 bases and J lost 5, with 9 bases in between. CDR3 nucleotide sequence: TGTGCCAGCAGTGGGGTACAGCACAATGAGCAGTTCTTC. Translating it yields CASSGVQHNEQFF.

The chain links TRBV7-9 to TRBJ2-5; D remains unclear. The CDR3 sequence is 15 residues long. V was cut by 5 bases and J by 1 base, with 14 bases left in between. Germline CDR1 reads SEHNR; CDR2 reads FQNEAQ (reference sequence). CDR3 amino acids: CASSIWTERQETQYF. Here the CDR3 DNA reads TGTGCCAGCAGCATTTGGACGGAGCGCCAAGAGACCCAGTACTTC.

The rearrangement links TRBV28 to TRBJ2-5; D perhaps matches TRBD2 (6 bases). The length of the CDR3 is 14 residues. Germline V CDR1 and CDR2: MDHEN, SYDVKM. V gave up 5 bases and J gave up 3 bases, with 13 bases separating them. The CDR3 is CASSPGDSKETQYF. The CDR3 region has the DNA TGTGCCAGCAGTCCCGGGGACTCCAAAGAGACCCAGTACTTC.

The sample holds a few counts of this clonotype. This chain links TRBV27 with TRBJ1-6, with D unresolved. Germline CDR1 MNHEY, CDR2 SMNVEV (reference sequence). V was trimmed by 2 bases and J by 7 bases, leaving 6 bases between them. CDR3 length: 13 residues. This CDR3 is CASSLTPNSPLHF. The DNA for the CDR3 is TGTGCCAGCAGTTTAACTCCCAATTCACCCCTCCACTTT.

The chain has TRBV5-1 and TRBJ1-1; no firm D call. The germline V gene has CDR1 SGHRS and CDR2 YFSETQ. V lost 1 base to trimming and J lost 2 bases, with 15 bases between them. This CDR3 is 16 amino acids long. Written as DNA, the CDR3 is TGCGCCAGCAGCTTGACCCCCCGGGCCCATAACACTGAAGCTTTCTTT. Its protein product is CASSLTPRAHNTEAFF.

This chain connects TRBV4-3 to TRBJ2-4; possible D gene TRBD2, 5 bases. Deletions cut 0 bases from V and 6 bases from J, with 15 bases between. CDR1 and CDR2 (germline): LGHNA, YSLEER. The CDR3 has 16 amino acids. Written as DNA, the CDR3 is TGCGCCAGCAGCCAAGATCTGGCGGGCCGGGGAAACATTCAGTACTTC. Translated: CASSQDLAGRGNIQYF.